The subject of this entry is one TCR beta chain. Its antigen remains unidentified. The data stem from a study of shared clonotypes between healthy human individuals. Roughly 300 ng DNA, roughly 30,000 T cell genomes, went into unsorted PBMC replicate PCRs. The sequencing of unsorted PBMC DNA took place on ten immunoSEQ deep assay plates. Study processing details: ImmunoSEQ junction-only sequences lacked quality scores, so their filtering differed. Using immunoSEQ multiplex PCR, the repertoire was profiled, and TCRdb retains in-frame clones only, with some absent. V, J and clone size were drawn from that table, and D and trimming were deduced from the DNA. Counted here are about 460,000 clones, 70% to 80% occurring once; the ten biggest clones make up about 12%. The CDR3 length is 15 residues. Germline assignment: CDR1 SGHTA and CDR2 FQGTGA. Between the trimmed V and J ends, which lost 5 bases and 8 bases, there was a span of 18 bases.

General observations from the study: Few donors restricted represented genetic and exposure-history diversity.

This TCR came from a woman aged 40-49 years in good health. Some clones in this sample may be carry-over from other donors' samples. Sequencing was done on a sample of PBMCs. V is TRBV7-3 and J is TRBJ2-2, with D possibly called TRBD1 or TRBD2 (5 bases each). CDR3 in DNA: TGTGCCAGCAGCCCGGGACCGCATCCTAGTGGGGAGCTGTTTTTT. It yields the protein CASSPGPHPSGELFF.